These 26 T cell receptor beta chains came from one sample sequenced in a study of regulatory T cells in long-lasting Graves disease. Sequencing libraries for TCR beta were prepared with iRepertoire HTBI primers and Arm-PCR of CDR3 regions. TCRdb re-called the multiplex PCR reads through MiXCR, storing one row per CDR3 protein. This repertoire shows approximately 400,000 distinct CDR3 sequences, about a fifth found once; its top ten account for under 25%. Time point indicated: persistent/refractory GD, antithyroid drugs over 5 years with positive TRAb. There was RNA extracted from PBMCs, and the TCR library was made from it. The sequences come from peripheral blood mononuclear cells (PBMCs), collected when the disease was refractory, from a patient treated with antithyroid drugs. These receptors were collected from a female donor with Graves disease.

Many counts were recorded for this clonotype. The V call is TRBV3-1, the J call TRBJ2-7; possibly TRBD1 for D (5 bases). This CDR3 has 12 residues. Trimming left V 0 bases short and J 9 bases short, with 9 bases between. Germline loops: CDR1 LGHDT, CDR2 YNNKEL (reference sequence). In DNA form, the CDR3 reads TGTGCCAGCAGCCAAGAAGGGGTATTGCAGTACTTC. Translating gives CASSQEGVLQYF.

The rearrangement links TRBV20-1 to TRBJ2-7, with D uncertain. Looked up from germline, CDR1 is DFQATT and CDR2 is SNEGSKA (reference sequence). Between the trimmed V and J ends, which lost 6 bases and 1 base, there was a span of 10 bases. This CDR3 has 12 residues. The CDR3 reads CSAPGLSYEQYF. CDR3 nucleotides: TGCAGTGCCCCTGGCCTTTCCTACGAGCAGTACTTC.

This clonotype came up many times. The chain couples TRBV7-9 to TRBJ2-6, with TRBD2 identical over 7 bases. The ends lost 3 bases at V and 0 bases at J; junction bases unmatched: 8. The V gene's germline CDR1 is SEHNR and CDR2 FQNEAQ (reference sequence). There are 18 residues in the CDR3. The CDR3 nucleotides read TGTGCCAGCAGCTTGACGGGAGGCGCTCTCTCTGGGGCCAACGTCCTGACTTTC. It encodes CASSLTGGALSGANVLTF.

This clonotype was detected many times. The chain carries TRBV2 and TRBJ2-7; no clear D gene. CDR3 length: 15 residues. Trimming removed 0 bases at V and 2 bases at J, with 11 bases between. Per germline, CDR1 SNHLY and CDR2 FYNNEI. CDR3 sequence reads: CASSEAARHAYEQYF. The CDR3 DNA reads TGTGCCAGCAGTGAAGCTGCCCGACACGCCTACGAGCAGTACTTC.

This clonotype was found a few times. The J gene is TRBJ2-7, the V gene TRBV7-8, with a possible D match to TRBD2 (7 bases). The germline gives CDR1 SGHVS, CDR2 FQNEAQ. The CDR3 loop spans 15 amino acids. The V and J ends lost 5 bases and 7 bases respectively, with 21 bases between them. CDR3 coding DNA: TGTGCCAGCAGCCAACTAGCGCCCGGAGGGGGGGAGCAGTACTTC. It is translated as CASSQLAPGGGEQYF. The whole variable domain, remainder taken from reference TRBV7-8 and TRBJ2-7, is GAGVSQSPRYKVAKRGQDVALRCDPISGHVSLFWYQQALGQGPEFLTYFQNEAQLDKSGLPSDRFFAERPEGSVSTLKIQRTQQEDSAVYLCASSQLAPGGGEQYFGPGTRLTVT.

This clonotype was counted at least ten times. The chain combines TRBV7-2 with TRBJ2-7; D is ambiguous. CDR3 size: 14 residues. In germline, CDR1 is SGHTA, CDR2 FQGNSA. Deletions cut 0 bases from V and 5 bases from J, with 11 bases between. The CDR3 region has the DNA TGTGCCAGCAGCTTAGCTGGACCACCCCACGAGCAGTACTTC. It specifies CASSLAGPPHEQYF.

In regard to this clonotype: Only one base separates this from a far larger clonotype, so it likely reflects a read error. The V and J genes are TRBV19 and TRBJ1-2; D is undetermined. Germline-derived CDR1 and CDR2 are LNHDA and SQIVND (reference sequence). The CDR3 runs 12 residues. The CDR3 spells CASTAPNYDYTF. Written as DNA, the CDR3 is TGTGCCAGTACAGCCCCAAACTATGACTACACCTTC.

In the case of this clonotype: A clone one base away is much larger, so this may be a read error. CDR3 sequence reads: CAGSFESGGTYEQYF. The CDR3 DNA reads TGTGCCGGCAGTTTCGAAAGCGGGGGTACCTACGAGCAGTACTTC. The chain recombines TRBV6-5 with TRBJ2-7; 8 bases map to TRBD2. This CDR3 spans 15 amino acids. Germline values: CDR1 MNHEY, CDR2 SVGAGI.

The V gene is TRBV6-5, the J gene TRBJ2-7, with 9 bases identical to TRBD2. The length of the CDR3 is 14 residues. V shed 0 bases and J 4 bases; nucleotides not matched to a gene: 1. Germline CDR1 reads MNHEY; CDR2 reads SVGAGI. The CDR3 sequence: CASSYSTSGYEQYF. The CDR3 coding sequence is TGTGCCAGCAGTTACTCGACTAGCGGATACGAGCAGTACTTC.

The table lists this clonotype with many counts. The CDR3 here is CASSQDLGGFSEKLFF. CDR3 DNA: TGTGCCAGCAGCCAAGATCTGGGGGGATTTTCGGAAAAACTGTTTTTT. V gene TRBV3-1 combines with J gene TRBJ1-4, with a possible D match to TRBD1 (5 bases). There are 16 residues in the CDR3. Germline assignment: CDR1 LGHDT and CDR2 YNNKEL (reference sequence). V lost 0 bases, J lost 8 bases, and 16 bases lay in between.

This clonotype turned up a few times. The chain combines TRBV5-4 with TRBJ1-2; 11 nucleotides agree with TRBD1. V lost 6 bases and J lost 6; bases outside the gene matches: 7. Looked up from germline, CDR1 is SGHNT and CDR2 is YYREEE (reference sequence). This CDR3 spans 14 amino acids. The CDR3 loop reads CASTGQGASDGYTF. The CDR3 DNA reads as TGTGCCAGCACTGGACAGGGGGCGTCGGATGGCTACACCTTC.

The V gene is TRBV7-9, the J gene TRBJ2-6; D might be TRBD1 or TRBD2, each matching 5 bases. Trimming stripped 11 bases from V and 10 bases from J, with 12 bases between. CDR1 and CDR2 (germline): SEHNR, FQNEAQ (reference sequence). There are 11 residues in the CDR3. The CDR3 DNA follows: TGTGCCGGGACCCGAGCTAACGTCCTGACTTTC. Its translation: CAGTRANVLTF.

This clonotype was observed many times. The CDR3 sequence: CASSYSSFVAGANVLTF. The DNA of the CDR3 is TGTGCCAGCAGTTACTCGAGCTTCGTGGCTGGGGCCAACGTCCTGACTTTC. This chain joins TRBV6-5 and TRBJ2-6; the D is unclear. The V gene's germline CDR1 is MNHEY and CDR2 SVGAGI. Trimming stripped 0 bases from V and 2 bases from J, with 11 bases between. The CDR3 is 17 amino acids.

This clonotype showed up just a few times. The DNA of the CDR3 is TGTGCCAGCAGTTTAAAAGGGGACAACTACGAGCAGTACTTC. This sequence encodes CASSLKGDNYEQYF. The gene calls are TRBV27 and TRBJ2-7; possible D gene TRBD1, 6 bases. This CDR3 has 14 amino acids. Germline CDR1 MNHEY, CDR2 SMNVEV (reference sequence). V shed 2 bases and J shed 3 bases, with 11 bases lying between them.

This clonotype turned up a few times. The V and J genes are TRBV6-1 and TRBJ2-5, with D maybe TRBD2 (6 bases). In germline, CDR1 is MNHNS, CDR2 SASEGT. The length of the CDR3 is 15 residues. Trimming shortened V by 6 bases and J by 5 bases, and 19 bases separated the two germline ends. CDR3 sequence reads: CASRGRGGSWETQYF. CDR3 DNA sequence: TGTGCCAGCAGAGGACGTGGGGGGAGTTGGGAGACCCAGTACTTC.

This clonotype was counted once. The chain employs TRBV25-1 and TRBJ1-1; 10 bases align to TRBD1. The CDR3 sequence is 15 residues long. Germline trimming cut 6 bases from V and 0 bases from J; bases unmatched to any gene: 4. Germline CDR1 MGHDK, CDR2 SYGVNS. This CDR3 is CASRGDRGVNTEAFF. The CDR3 coding sequence is TGTGCCAGCAGGGGGGACAGGGGTGTGAACACTGAAGCTTTCTTT.

This sequence joins TRBV2 and TRBJ2-5; 7 nucleotides agree with TRBD1. V lost 7 bases to trimming and J lost 2 bases; unmatched junction nucleotides: 10. This CDR3 has 15 amino acids. Germline CDR1 and CDR2: SNHLY and FYNNEI. The CDR3 region has the DNA TGTGCCAGCACTACCGGGACAGTGATACAAGAGACCCAGTACTTC. It is translated as CASTTGTVIQETQYF.

This clonotype turned up a few times. The rearrangement joins TRBV18 to TRBJ1-5, with TRBD1 as a possible D gene (6 bases). The CDR3 has 15 amino acids. The germline gives CDR1 KGHSH, CDR2 LQKENI. Trimming shortened V by 1 base and J by 6 bases, and 13 bases separated the two germline ends. The CDR3 reads CASSPLAGVGQPQHF. The CDR3 coding sequence is TGTGCCAGCTCACCACTTGCAGGGGTGGGTCAGCCCCAGCATTTT. Together with reference TRBV18 and TRBJ1-5, the CDR3 gives the full variable domain: NAGVMQNPRHLVRRRGQEARLRCSPMKGHSHVYWYRQLPEEGLKFMVYLQKENIIDESGMPKERFSAEFPKEGPSILRIQQVVRGDSAAYFCASSPLAGVGQPQHFGDGTRLSIL.

The chain carries TRBV19 and TRBJ2-2; 8 nucleotides agree with TRBD2. CDR3 length: 16 residues. Germline V lookup: CDR1 LNHDA, CDR2 SQIVND (reference sequence). J lost 5 bases, V lost 2 bases, and 7 bases had no gene match. The CDR3 sequence: CASSISSGRGTGELFF. DNA of the CDR3: TGTGCCAGTAGTATATCCAGCGGGAGAGGAACCGGGGAGCTGTTTTTT.

This clonotype was counted ten times or more. The chain carries TRBV6-1 and TRBJ1-5; D possibly corresponds to TRBD1 (5 bases). Germline lookup yields CDR1 MNHNS and CDR2 SASEGT. The CDR3 extends over 13 amino acids. V was shortened by 8 bases and J by 8 bases, with 16 bases between the two germline ends. The CDR3 sequence: CASGGGIGKPQHF. The CDR3 region has the DNA TGTGCCAGCGGGGGGGGGATTGGTAAGCCCCAGCATTTT.

This chain uses TRBV6-5 with TRBJ1-5; weak D call: TRBD1 (6 bases). The germline V and J ends were trimmed by 2 bases and 5 bases, with 16 bases remaining between them. The CDR3 consists of 16 residues. Germline values: CDR1 MNHEY, CDR2 SVGAGI. The CDR3 loop is CASSYERTKGDQPQHF. CDR3 nucleotides: TGTGCCAGCAGTTACGAGCGGACAAAGGGGGATCAGCCCCAGCATTTT.

This clonotype appeared once. The genes are TRBV7-3 and TRBJ2-3; no reliable D call. This CDR3 has 19 residues. Trimming took 7 bases from V and 4 from J, leaving 30 bases between them. Germline CDR1 SGHTA, CDR2 FQGTGA. CDR3 sequence (DNA): TGTGCCAGCACCACCTTCTGGATAGGTCCAGACCGATTCGCAGATACGCAGTATTTT. Translation: CASTTFWIGPDRFADTQYF.

This clonotype appeared many times. The chain links TRBV7-8 to TRBJ2-5; D is ambiguous. V lost 5 bases to trimming and J lost 0 bases, with 10 bases between them. The germline gives CDR1 SGHVS, CDR2 FQNEAQ. The CDR3 has 14 residues. Written as DNA, the CDR3 is TGTGCCAGCAGCCGGATTTCGTACCAAGAGACCCAGTACTTC. This encodes CASSRISYQETQYF.

The gene calls are TRBV11-2 and TRBJ2-2; D unclear. Germline lookup yields CDR1 SGHAT and CDR2 FQNNGV. The CDR3 is 18 residues long. V gave up 1 base and J gave up 3 bases, with 18 bases separating them. The CDR3 nucleotides are TGTGCCAGCAGCTTAGGGGCTGGTTTCGCGTCAGACACCGGGGAGCTGTTTTTT. Its protein product is CASSLGAGFASDTGELFF.

This clonotype was detected ten times or more. The J gene is TRBJ2-7, the V gene TRBV6-1, with D uncertain. The V and J ends lost 8 bases and 6 bases respectively, with 11 bases between them. The CDR3 consists of 11 residues. CDR1 and CDR2 from the germline V gene are MNHNS and SASEGT. CDR3 residues: CASGSGREQYF. As DNA, the CDR3 is TGTGCCAGCGGGTCCGGCCGCGAGCAGTACTTC.

In this sample, this clonotype turned up many times. The chain uses TRBV2 and TRBJ1-5, with D perhaps matching TRBD1 (5 bases). The CDR3 is 14 residues long. CDR1 and CDR2 (germline): SNHLY, FYNNEI. V was clipped by 3 bases and J by 0 bases, with 6 bases between them. The CDR3 nucleotides are TGTGCCAGCAGTGATGGGGGTAGCAATCAGCCCCAGCATTTT. Protein sequence: CASSDGGSNQPQHF.